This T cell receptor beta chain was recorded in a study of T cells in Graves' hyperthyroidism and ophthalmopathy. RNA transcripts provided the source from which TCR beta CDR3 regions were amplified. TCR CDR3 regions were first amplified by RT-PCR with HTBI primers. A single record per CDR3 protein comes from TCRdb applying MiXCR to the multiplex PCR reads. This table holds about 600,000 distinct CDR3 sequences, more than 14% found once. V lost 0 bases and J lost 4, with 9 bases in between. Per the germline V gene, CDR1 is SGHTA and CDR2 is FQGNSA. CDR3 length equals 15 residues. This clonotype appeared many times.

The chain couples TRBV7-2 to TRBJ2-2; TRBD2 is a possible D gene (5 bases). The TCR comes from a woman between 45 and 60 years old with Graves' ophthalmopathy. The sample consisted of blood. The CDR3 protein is CASSLAGAVTGELFF. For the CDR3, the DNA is TGTGCCAGCAGCTTAGCGGGAGCTGTCACCGGGGAGCTGTTTTTT.